This is a list of T cell receptor beta chains from one sample in a study of T cell changes during pregnancy in multiple sclerosis. The data were produced by immunoSEQ multiplex PCR, yet TCRdb's version contains in-frame clones alone and is incomplete. Of around 40,000 clones in the sample, 85% to 95% were seen once. The starting material was CD4+ T cells from peripheral blood mononuclear cells, obtained in the second trimester of pregnancy. The receptor source for this set is a female donor with multiple sclerosis, enrolled in a pregnancy study. The CDR3 runs from the conserved cysteine through the conserved F or W. The order of the fields is CDR3 length, V gene, J gene, CDR3 protein.

cdr3_length: 19; v_call: TRBV7-9; j_call: TRBJ1-4; cdr3_aa: CASSLVAGTGGGTNEKLFF
cdr3_length: 16; v_call: TRBV6-5; j_call: TRBJ1-1; cdr3_aa: CASSYLGQGGNTEAFF
cdr3_length: 13; v_call: TRBV25-1; j_call: TRBJ1-4; cdr3_aa: CASRGSGVEKLFF
cdr3_length: 13; v_call: TRBV29-1; j_call: TRBJ1-1; cdr3_aa: CSAPVGGDTEAFF
cdr3_length: 13; v_call: TRBV7-3; j_call: TRBJ1-5; cdr3_aa: CASTRSREQPQHF
cdr3_length: 17; v_call: TRBV14; j_call: TRBJ1-2; cdr3_aa: CASSQLNTRDSWESYTF
cdr3_length: 13; v_call: TRBV6-5; j_call: TRBJ2-1; cdr3_aa: CAPDRGPRNEQFF
cdr3_length: 14; v_call: TRBV6-6; j_call: TRBJ2-3; cdr3_aa: CASSSHLSTDTQYF
cdr3_length: 15; v_call: TRBV19; j_call: TRBJ2-7; cdr3_aa: CASSVGQGGFYEQYF
cdr3_length: 14; v_call: TRBV7-2; j_call: TRBJ1-2; cdr3_aa: CASSTRTGNYGYTF
cdr3_length: 17; v_call: TRBV5-4; j_call: TRBJ2-3; cdr3_aa: CASSLDPGDTSTDTQYF
cdr3_length: 13; v_call: TRBV5-6; j_call: TRBJ2-5; cdr3_aa: CASSLLVSETQYF
cdr3_length: 15; v_call: TRBV12-5; j_call: TRBJ1-1; cdr3_aa: CASGLMRKTNTEAFF
cdr3_length: 15; v_call: TRBV5-8; j_call: TRBJ2-2; cdr3_aa: CASSLVTRNTGELFF
cdr3_length: 16; v_call: TRBV9; j_call: TRBJ2-1; cdr3_aa: CASSVDGSGSYNEQFF
cdr3_length: 16; v_call: TRBV18; j_call: TRBJ1-1; cdr3_aa: CASSPAGQLVNTEAFF
cdr3_length: 14; v_call: TRBV5-1; j_call: TRBJ1-1; cdr3_aa: CASSGGTGGTEAFF
cdr3_length: 20; v_call: TRBV5-3; j_call: TRBJ1-6; cdr3_aa: CARSSQRPECGAFYNSPLHF
cdr3_length: 16; v_call: TRBV6-1; j_call: TRBJ2-3; cdr3_aa: CASSAIWTGGTDTQYF
cdr3_length: 17; v_call: TRBV7-2; j_call: TRBJ2-2; cdr3_aa: CASSPPLAGGNTGELFF
cdr3_length: 15; v_call: TRBV6-1; j_call: TRBJ1-2; cdr3_aa: CASSEAGGPTYGYTF
cdr3_length: 13; v_call: TRBV7-9; j_call: TRBJ1-2; cdr3_aa: CASSRNREGGYTF
cdr3_length: 15; v_call: TRBV5-1; j_call: TRBJ2-1; cdr3_aa: CASSLPGQGRNEQFF
cdr3_length: 14; v_call: TRBV9; j_call: TRBJ1-2; cdr3_aa: CASSETDKGYGYTF
cdr3_length: 13; v_call: TRBV6-5; j_call: TRBJ1-4; cdr3_aa: CASSYSGGEKLFF
cdr3_length: 13; v_call: TRBV2; j_call: TRBJ1-2; cdr3_aa: CASSGQGNYGYTF
cdr3_length: 16; v_call: TRBV19; j_call: TRBJ1-2; cdr3_aa: CASSMDRRNQNYGYTF
cdr3_length: 12; v_call: TRBV10-2; j_call: TRBJ1-2; cdr3_aa: CASSDGFYGYTF
cdr3_length: 13; v_call: TRBV10-1; j_call: TRBJ2-1; cdr3_aa: CASGQGGLGEQFF